These 18 T cell receptor beta chains originate from one sample sequenced in a study of T cells in Graves' hyperthyroidism and ophthalmopathy. RNA transcripts yielded amplified TCR beta CDR3 regions. TCR CDR3 regions were first amplified by RT-PCR with HTBI primers. One entry per CDR3 protein, called by TCRdb with MiXCR from the multiplex PCR reads. The sample includes about 560,000 distinct CDR3 sequences, 16% of them seen just once. Source material: blood. The origin of the receptors is a woman aged 18-35 years with Graves' hyperthyroidism.

This clonotype was counted a few times. The chain links TRBV24-1 to TRBJ2-1; D uncertain. V lost 9 bases and J 9 bases, leaving 20 bases between the germline ends. CDR1 and CDR2 from the germline V gene are KGHDR and SFDVKD. The CDR3 covers 14 residues. The CDR3 bases are TGTGCCACCTTATCAGTTGTCCGCGGTGGTGAGCAGTTCTTC. Amino acid sequence: CATLSVVRGGEQFF.

The sample holds many counts of this clonotype. J is TRBJ2-1 and V is TRBV27; the match to TRBD2 covers 8 bases. The ends lost 6 bases at V and 7 bases at J; junction bases unmatched: 17. CDR3 length equals 17 residues. Germline V lookup: CDR1 MNHEY, CDR2 SMNVEV (reference sequence). CDR3 amino acids: CASSFIAPGGPGNEQFF. Here the CDR3 DNA reads TGTGCCAGCAGCTTTATAGCTCCGGGGGGGCCGGGGAATGAGCAGTTCTTC.

This chain joins TRBV11-3 and TRBJ1-1; D is uncertain. The CDR3 sequence is 17 residues long. CDR1 and CDR2 (germline): SGHNT, YENEEA. With 0 bases removed from V and 0 bases from J, the gap between germline ends came to 14 bases. The CDR3 reads CASSLDDTPKVNTEAFF. The CDR3 nucleotides are TGTGCCAGCAGCTTAGACGACACACCTAAAGTGAACACTGAAGCTTTCTTT.

The rearrangement uses TRBV20-1 and TRBJ2-6; possible D gene TRBD2, 5 bases. This CDR3 is 16 amino acids long. Germline CDR1 and CDR2: DFQATT and SNEGSKA (reference sequence). The V end lost 0 bases, the J end lost 0 bases, and 9 bases lay between the germline ends. CDR3 bases: TGCAGTGCTAGAGATCGGGGATACTCTGGGGCCAACGTCCTGACTTTC. It codes for CSARDRGYSGANVLTF.

The CDR3 loop reads CSVEGDASTNEKLFF. In nucleotides, the CDR3 is TGCAGCGTTGAGGGGGACGCATCAACTAATGAAAAACTGTTTTTT. J is TRBJ1-4 and V is TRBV29-1; a weak D match, TRBD1 (5 bases). This CDR3 has 15 amino acids. V shed 3 bases and J shed 0 bases, with 11 bases lying between them. Per germline, CDR1 SQVTM and CDR2 ANQGSEA.

This clonotype appeared many times. The V gene is TRBV2, the J gene TRBJ1-1; no definite D call. Trimming shortened V by 4 bases and J by 1 base, and 10 bases separated the two germline ends. There are 14 residues in the CDR3. From germline, CDR1 is SNHLY and CDR2 FYNNEI. CDR3 DNA sequence: TGTGCCAGCAGTGGTGTCAACGGGAACACTGAAGCTTTCTTT. Translating gives CASSGVNGNTEAFF. Using reference TRBV2 and TRBJ1-1 for the parts outside the CDR3, the full variable domain is EPEVTQTPSHQVTQMGQEVILRCVPISNHLYFYWYRQILGQKVEFLVSFYNNEISEKSEIFDDQFSVERPDGSNFTLKIRSTKLEDSAMYFCASSGVNGNTEAFFGQGTRLTVV.

This clonotype occurred a few times. The chain joins TRBV11-3 to TRBJ2-6, with TRBD1 matching 8 bases. The CDR3 contains 17 residues. J gave up 0 bases and V 5 bases, and 6 bases lay outside the gene matches. The germline gives CDR1 SGHNT, CDR2 YENEEA. The CDR3 DNA follows: TGTGCCAGCAGCGTGGGACAGGCTAACTCTGGGGCCAACGTCCTGACTTTC. Translating it yields CASSVGQANSGANVLTF. The full variable domain, completed using reference TRBV11-3 and TRBJ2-6, is EAGVVQSPRYKIIEKKQPVAFWCNPISGHNTLYWYLQNLGQGPELLIRYENEEAVDDSQLPKDRFSAERLKGVDSTLKIQPAELGDSAVYLCASSVGQANSGANVLTFGAGSRLTVL.

CDR3 DNA: TGTGCCAGCAGTCCTCATATTAAGGGTTACGGAAACACCATATATTTT. This gives the protein CASSPHIKGYGNTIYF. This chain joins TRBV12-3 or TRBV12-4 and TRBJ1-3, with no clear D. The CDR3 covers 16 residues. The V end lost 5 bases, the J end lost 4 bases, and 18 bases lay between the germline ends.

This clonotype was detected many times. This chain joins TRBV6-2 or TRBV6-3 and TRBJ1-1; the D is unclear. This CDR3 region has 11 residues. Germline lookup yields CDR1 MNHEY and CDR2 SVGEGT. Trimming shortened V by 7 bases and J by 4 bases, and 7 bases separated the two germline ends. CDR3 amino acids: CASMVGTEAFF. DNA for the CDR3: TGTGCCAGCATGGTAGGCACTGAAGCTTTCTTT.

The chain is built from TRBV20-1 and TRBJ1-3; no definite D call. CDR1 and CDR2 (germline): DFQATT, SNEGSKA (reference sequence). V shed 2 bases and J shed 0 bases, with 8 bases lying between them. This CDR3 contains 14 residues. This CDR3 is CSARLSASGNTIYF. DNA for the CDR3: TGCAGTGCTAGACTCTCGGCCTCTGGAAACACCATATATTTT.

This clonotype appeared many times. The J gene is TRBJ1-2, the V gene TRBV12-3 or TRBV12-4; TRBD1 might be the D (5 bases). There are 12 residues in the CDR3. V gave up 8 bases and J gave up 5 bases, with 12 bases separating them. CDR3 in DNA: TGTGCCAGCGCCGCAGGGACTTATGGCTACACCTTC. It yields the protein CASAAGTYGYTF.

There are many counts of this clonotype. This sequence joins TRBV19 and TRBJ2-7; D is uncertain. The germline V gene has CDR1 LNHDA and CDR2 SQIVND (reference sequence). V lost 0 bases and J 0 bases, leaving 15 bases between the germline ends. The CDR3 contains 17 residues. CDR3 coding DNA: TGTGCCAGTAGTATAGATCCCGGCGCTGCCAGCTCCTACGAGCAGTACTTC. Protein: CASSIDPGAASSYEQYF.

This clonotype was observed at least ten times. V usage is TRBV20-1 and J usage is TRBJ2-5; 7 bases map to TRBD1. There are 15 residues in the CDR3. Germline V gene sequence: CDR1 DFQATT, CDR2 SNEGSKA (reference sequence). V was pared by 3 bases and J by 2 bases, with 9 bases of the junction left unmatched. CDR3 region: CSASHSTGTQETQYF. DNA for the CDR3: TGCAGTGCTAGCCACTCGACAGGGACGCAAGAGACCCAGTACTTC.

This clonotype was counted ten times or more. V usage is TRBV3-1 and J usage is TRBJ1-5; weak D call: TRBD1 (5 bases). Germline V gene data show CDR1 as LGHDT and CDR2 as YNNKEL (reference sequence). The CDR3 covers 16 residues. V lost 4 bases to trimming and J lost 0 bases, with 13 bases between them. This chain's CDR3 is CASSPRQTYSNQPQHF. The CDR3 DNA reads TGTGCCAGCAGCCCCCGACAGACTTATAGCAATCAGCCCCAGCATTTT.

This clonotype has ten or more counts. The V gene is TRBV10-3, the J gene TRBJ1-5; 10 bases are a match to TRBD1. The CDR3 runs 15 residues. Germline V lookup: CDR1 ENHRY, CDR2 SYGVKD. V trimming: 6 bases; J trimming: 0 bases; junction bases outside the gene matches: 2. The chain's CDR3 is CAIRGTGDSNQPQHF. Here the CDR3 DNA reads TGTGCCATCAGGGGGACAGGGGATAGCAATCAGCCCCAGCATTTT.

The sample holds many counts of this clonotype. J is TRBJ1-1 and V is TRBV3-1; D is uncertain. This CDR3 contains 15 residues. The V gene lost 2 bases and the J gene lost 0 bases, with 10 bases spanning the gap. Germline V gene data show CDR1 as LGHDT and CDR2 as YNNKEL (reference sequence). The CDR3, as DNA: TGTGCCAGCAGCCAATTTCTACATATGAACACTGAAGCTTTCTTT. This encodes CASSQFLHMNTEAFF. The whole variable domain, filled in from reference TRBV3-1 and TRBJ1-1, reads DTAVSQTPKYLVTQMGNDKSIKCEQNLGHDTMYWYKQDSKKFLKIMFSYNNKELIINETVPNRFSPKSPDKAHLNLHINSLELGDSAVYFCASSQFLHMNTEAFFGQGTRLTVV.

The chain couples TRBV6-1 to TRBJ2-3; D may correspond to TRBD1 or TRBD2 (5 bases each). The germline V and J ends were trimmed by 1 base and 0 bases, with 8 bases remaining between them. CDR1 and CDR2 from the germline V gene are MNHNS and SASEGT. The CDR3 contains 15 residues. For the CDR3, the DNA is TGTGCCAGCAGTGAAGGGGGGTTTAGCACAGATACGCAGTATTTT. It codes for CASSEGGFSTDTQYF.

This clonotype has at least ten counts. The rearrangement links TRBV11-3 to TRBJ2-7; 9 bases align to TRBD1. Unmatched junction bases numbered 2, after V lost 2 bases and J lost 0 bases. The CDR3 is made up of 15 amino acids. Germline V gene lookup returns CDR1 SGHNT and CDR2 YENEEA. CDR3 DNA: TGTGCCAGCAGCTTATGGACAGGGGACTCCTACGAGCAGTACTTC. Amino acid sequence: CASSLWTGDSYEQYF.